This T cell receptor beta chain was retrieved from a study of blood T cells in healthy people across ages. The CDR3 sequence is 16 residues long. CDR1 and CDR2 (germline): SGHKS, YYEKEE (reference sequence). In regard to this clonotype: The junction does not match germline at one end; this may be a read error.

A sample-barcoded 5' primer and a J-beta primer mix were used in a second PCR of roughly 7 to 12 cycles. Each cDNA molecule carried a tag from a template-switch adaptor that contained 12 random nucleotides. Each CDR3 protein gets one entry after TCRdb re-called the 5' RACE reads with MiXCR. The sample records fewer than 600,000 distinct CDR3 sequences, about 26% being singletons. In addition, the sample was reused for a study of T cells of mothers and their children.

The TCR originated in a boy aged 2 to 10 in good health. The sequenced sample was blood. The V call is TRBV5-5, the J call TRBJ2-4; 7 nucleotides align to TRBD2. The CDR3 region is CASSLTLAVAKSIQYF. The CDR3 DNA follows: TGTGCCAGCAGCTTGACGCTAGCGGTAGCCAAAAGCATTCAGTACTTC.